What follows describes a single T cell receptor beta chain. Germline V gives CDR1 MDHEN, CDR2 SYDVKM. V was clipped by 9 bases and J by 4 bases, with 14 bases between them. The CDR3 covers 13 residues. These data originate in a study of shared clonotypes between healthy human individuals. Study-wide context: Ranging from 18 to 49 in age, donors were two women and a few men.

Only in-frame clones appear in the TCRdb table, and some are missing; sequencing was by immunoSEQ multiplex PCR. The data contain some 650,000 clones, around 97% of them singletons. Donors were Caucasian adults residing in Nashville, Tennessee, USA. This clonotype was sampled from a woman between 25 and 40 years old in good health. The sequenced material came from naive CD4+ T cells sorted from blood. Subset here: CD45RA+ positively selected. The genes are TRBV28 and TRBJ2-3; D might be TRBD1 (6 bases). This CDR3 is CASNQGLPDTQYF. CDR3 DNA: TGTGCCAGTAACCAGGGGTTGCCAGATACGCAGTATTTT. Using reference TRBV28 and TRBJ2-3 for the parts outside the CDR3, the full variable domain is DVKVTQSSRYLVKRTGEKVFLECVQDMDHENMFWYRQDPGLGLRLIYFSYDVKMKEKGDIPEGYSVSREKKERFSLILESASTNQTSMYLCASNQGLPDTQYFGPGTRLTVL.